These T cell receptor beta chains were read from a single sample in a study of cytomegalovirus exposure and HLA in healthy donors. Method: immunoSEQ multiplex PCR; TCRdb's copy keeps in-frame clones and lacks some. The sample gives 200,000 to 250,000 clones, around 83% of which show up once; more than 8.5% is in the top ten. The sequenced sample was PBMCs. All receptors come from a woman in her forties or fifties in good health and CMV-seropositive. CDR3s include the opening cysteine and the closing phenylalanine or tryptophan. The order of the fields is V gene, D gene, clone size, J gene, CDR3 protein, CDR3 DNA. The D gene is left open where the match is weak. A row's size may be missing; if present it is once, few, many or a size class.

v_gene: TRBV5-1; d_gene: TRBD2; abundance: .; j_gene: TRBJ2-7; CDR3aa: CASSLETSDEQYF; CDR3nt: TGCGCCAGCAGCTTGGAGACTAGCGACGAGCAGTACTTC
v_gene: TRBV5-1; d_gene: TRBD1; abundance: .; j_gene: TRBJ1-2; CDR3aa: CASSIPLQGAYGYTF; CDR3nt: TGCGCCAGCAGCATACCCTTACAGGGGGCCTATGGCTACACCTTC
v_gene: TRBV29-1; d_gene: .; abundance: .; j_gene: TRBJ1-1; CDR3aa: CSVEGRANTEAFF; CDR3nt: TGCAGCGTTGAGGGCAGGGCGAACACTGAAGCTTTCTTT
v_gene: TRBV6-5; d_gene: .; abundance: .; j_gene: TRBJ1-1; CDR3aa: CASSRGGENTEAFF; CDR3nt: TGTGCCAGCAGTAGGGGAGGGGAGAACACTGAAGCTTTCTTT
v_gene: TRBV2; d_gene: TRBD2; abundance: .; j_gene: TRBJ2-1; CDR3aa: CASSDGRGGITNEQFF; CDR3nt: TGTGCCAGCAGTGACGGGCGGGGGGGGATAACCAATGAGCAGTTCTTC
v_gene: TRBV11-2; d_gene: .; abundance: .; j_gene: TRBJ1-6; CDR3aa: CASSLDMGNSPLHF; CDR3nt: TGTGCCAGCAGCCTCGACATGGGTAATTCACCCCTCCACTTT
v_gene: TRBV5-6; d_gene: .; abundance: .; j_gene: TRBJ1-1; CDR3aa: CASSFRGGDTEAFF; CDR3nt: TGTGCCAGCAGCTTCAGGGGAGGGGACACTGAAGCTTTCTTT
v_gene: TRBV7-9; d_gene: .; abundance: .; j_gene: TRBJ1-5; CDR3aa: CASSLVGGLGNQPQHF; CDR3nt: TGTGCCAGCAGCTTAGTCGGGGGGCTGGGCAATCAGCCCCAGCATTTT
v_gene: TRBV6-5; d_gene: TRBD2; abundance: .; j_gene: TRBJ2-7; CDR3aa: CASGGSQRGTYEQYF; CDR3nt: TGTGCCAGCGGAGGGAGCCAGCGGGGAACCTACGAGCAGTACTTC
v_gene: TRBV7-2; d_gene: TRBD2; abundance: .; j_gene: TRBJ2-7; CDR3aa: CASSLLVLAGPPYEQYF; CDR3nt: TGTGCCAGCAGCTTACTGGTTCTAGCGGGGCCGCCGTACGAGCAGTACTTC
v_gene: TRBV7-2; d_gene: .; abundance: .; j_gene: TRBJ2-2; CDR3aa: CASSVDGQTNTGELFF; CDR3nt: TGTGCCAGCAGCGTTGACGGACAAACGAACACCGGGGAGCTGTTTTTT
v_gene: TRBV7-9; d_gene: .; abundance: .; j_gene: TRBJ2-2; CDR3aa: CASMAPTGELFF; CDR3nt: TGTGCCAGCATGGCCCCAACCGGGGAGCTGTTTTTT
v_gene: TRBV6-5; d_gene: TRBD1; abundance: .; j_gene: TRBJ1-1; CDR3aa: CASSPGQRMNTEAFF; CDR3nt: TGTGCCAGCAGTCCGGGACAGCGAATGAACACTGAAGCTTTCTTT
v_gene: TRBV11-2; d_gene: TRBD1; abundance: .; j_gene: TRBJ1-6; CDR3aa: CASSLLRTGRSYNSPLHF; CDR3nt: TGTGCCAGCAGCCTACTCCGGACAGGTCGCTCCTATAATTCACCCCTCCACTTT
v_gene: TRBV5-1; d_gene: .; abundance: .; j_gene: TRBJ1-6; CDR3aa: CASSLQGLNSPLHF; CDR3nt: TGCGCCAGCAGCTTGCAGGGTCTTAATTCACCCCTCCACTTT
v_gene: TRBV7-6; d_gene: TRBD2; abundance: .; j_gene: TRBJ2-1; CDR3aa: CASSHRELALYNEQFF; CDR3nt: TGTGCCAGCAGCCACCGCGAACTAGCGCTTTACAATGAGCAGTTCTTC
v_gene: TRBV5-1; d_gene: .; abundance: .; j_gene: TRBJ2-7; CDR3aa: CASSLEGAPGSYEQYF; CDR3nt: TGCGCCAGCAGCCTGGAGGGGGCCCCTGGCTCCTACGAGCAGTACTTC
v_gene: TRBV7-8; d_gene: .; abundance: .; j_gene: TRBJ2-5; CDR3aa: CASSYTGLRETQYF; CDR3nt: TGTGCCAGCAGTTATACAGGGTTGAGAGAGACCCAGTACTTC
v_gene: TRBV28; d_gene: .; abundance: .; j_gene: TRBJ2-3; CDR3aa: CASSSPTDTQYF; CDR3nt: TGTGCCAGCAGTTCCCCTACGGATACGCAGTATTTT
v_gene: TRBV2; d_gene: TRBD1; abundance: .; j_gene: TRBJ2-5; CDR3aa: CASSSTGARGETQYF; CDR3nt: TGTGCCAGCAGTTCCACAGGGGCTCGCGGTGAGACCCAGTACTTC
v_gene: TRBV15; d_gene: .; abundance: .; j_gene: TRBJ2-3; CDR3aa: CATSRGGRGSTDTQYF; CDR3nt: TGTGCCACCAGCAGAGGGGGGAGGGGGAGCACAGATACGCAGTATTTT
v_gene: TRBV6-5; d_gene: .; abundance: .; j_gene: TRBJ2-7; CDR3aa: CASSRQQGSYEQYF; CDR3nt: TGTGCCAGCAGTCGTCAACAGGGATCCTACGAGCAGTACTTC
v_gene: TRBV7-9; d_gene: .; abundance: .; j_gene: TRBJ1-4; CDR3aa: CASSLSRGSTNEKLFF; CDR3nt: TGTGCCAGCAGCTTAAGTCGGGGATCAACTAATGAAAAACTGTTTTTT
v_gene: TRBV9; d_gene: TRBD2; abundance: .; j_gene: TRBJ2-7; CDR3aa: CASSSGLAGPSYEQYF; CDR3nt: TGTGCCAGCAGCTCAGGACTAGCGGGGCCCTCCTACGAGCAGTACTTC
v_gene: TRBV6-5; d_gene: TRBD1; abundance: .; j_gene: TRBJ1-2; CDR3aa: CASTSTGEGGYTF; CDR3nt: TGTGCCAGCACCTCGACAGGGGAGGGTGGCTACACCTTC
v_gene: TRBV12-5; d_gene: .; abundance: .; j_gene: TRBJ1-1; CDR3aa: CASALQGFTEAFF; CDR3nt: TGTGCTAGTGCTTTACAGGGTTTCACTGAAGCTTTCTTT
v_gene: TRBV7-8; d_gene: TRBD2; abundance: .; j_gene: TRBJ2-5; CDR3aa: CASSFYIETGPGLAGVETQYF; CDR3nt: TGTGCCAGCAGCTTTTATATCGAGACAGGCCCGGGGCTAGCGGGGGTAGAGACCCAGTACTTC
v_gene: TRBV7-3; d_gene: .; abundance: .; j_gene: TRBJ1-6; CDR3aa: CASSFGGFNSPLHF; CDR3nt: TGTGCCAGCAGCTTCGGGGGATTCAATTCACCCCTCCACTTT
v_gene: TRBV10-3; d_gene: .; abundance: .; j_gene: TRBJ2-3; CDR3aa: CAISVSGDTQYF; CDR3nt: TGTGCCATCAGCGTAAGCGGGGATACGCAGTATTTT
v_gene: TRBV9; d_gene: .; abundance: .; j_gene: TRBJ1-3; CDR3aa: CASSVEGVDGNTIYF; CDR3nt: TGTGCCAGCAGCGTAGAAGGGGTCGATGGAAACACCATATATTTT
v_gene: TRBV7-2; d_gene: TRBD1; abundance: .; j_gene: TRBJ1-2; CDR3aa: CASSLHGQGAGGYTF; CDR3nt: TGTGCCAGCAGCTTACATGGACAGGGGGCTGGTGGCTACACCTTC
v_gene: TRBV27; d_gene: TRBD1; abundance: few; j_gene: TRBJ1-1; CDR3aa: CASSSDRGLNTEAFF; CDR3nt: TGTGCCAGCAGTTCGGACAGGGGGCTGAACACTGAAGCTTTCTTT
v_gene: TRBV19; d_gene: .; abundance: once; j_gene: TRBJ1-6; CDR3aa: CASSSRTRVTNSPLHF; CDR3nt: TGTGCCAGTAGTTCCAGGACAAGGGTTACGAATTCACCCCTCCACTTT
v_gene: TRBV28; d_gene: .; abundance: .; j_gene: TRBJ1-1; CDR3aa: CASSSTGGRSPEAFF; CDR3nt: TGTGCCAGCAGTTCTACCGGAGGTAGGTCACCTGAAGCTTTCTTT
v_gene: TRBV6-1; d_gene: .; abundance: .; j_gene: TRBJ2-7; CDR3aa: CASSEGGLTYEQYF; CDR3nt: TGTGCCAGCAGTGAAGGGGGCTTAACCTACGAGCAGTACTTC
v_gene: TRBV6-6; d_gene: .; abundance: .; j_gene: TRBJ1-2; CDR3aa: CASSSAALINYGYTF; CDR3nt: TGTGCCAGCAGTTCGGCGGCCCTAATCAACTATGGCTACACCTTC
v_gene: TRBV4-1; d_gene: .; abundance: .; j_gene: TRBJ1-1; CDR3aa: CASSFTVNTEAFF; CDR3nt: TGCGCCAGCAGCTTTACGGTGAACACTGAAGCTTTCTTT
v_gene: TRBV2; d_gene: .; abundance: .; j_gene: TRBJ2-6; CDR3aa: CAGMRSGANVLTF; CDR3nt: TGTGCCGGAATGCGGTCTGGGGCCAACGTCCTGACTTTC
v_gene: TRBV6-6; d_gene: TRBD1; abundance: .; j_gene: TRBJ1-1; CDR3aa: CASTRQGIATEAFF; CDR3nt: TGTGCCAGCACTAGACAGGGGATCGCCACTGAAGCTTTCTTT
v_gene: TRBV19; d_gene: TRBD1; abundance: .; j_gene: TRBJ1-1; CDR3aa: CASSTRTGPAFF; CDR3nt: TGTGCCAGTAGTACGAGGACAGGGCCAGCTTTCTTT
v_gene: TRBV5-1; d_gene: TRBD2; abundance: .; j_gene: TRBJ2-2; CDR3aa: CASSVISGDLGFTGELFF; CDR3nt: TGCGCCAGCAGCGTTATCAGCGGGGACCTAGGGTTCACCGGGGAGCTGTTTTTT
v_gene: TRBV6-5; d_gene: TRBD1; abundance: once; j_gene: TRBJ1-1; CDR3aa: CASSYSHRGLHTEAFF; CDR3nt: TGTGCCAGCAGTTACTCCCACAGGGGATTGCACACTGAAGCTTTCTTT
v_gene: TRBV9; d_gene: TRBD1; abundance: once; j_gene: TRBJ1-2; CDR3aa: CASSRDRGDYGYTF; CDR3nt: TGTGCCAGCAGCCGGGACAGGGGGGATTATGGCTACACCTTC
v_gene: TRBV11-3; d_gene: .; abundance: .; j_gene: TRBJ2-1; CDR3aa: CASSLEGQENNEQFF; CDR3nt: TGTGCCAGCAGCTTAGAGGGGCAGGAGAACAATGAGCAGTTCTTC
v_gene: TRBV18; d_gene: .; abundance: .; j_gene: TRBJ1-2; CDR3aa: CASSPPSGDYGYTF; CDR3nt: TGTGCCAGCTCACCACCGTCAGGGGACTATGGCTACACCTTC
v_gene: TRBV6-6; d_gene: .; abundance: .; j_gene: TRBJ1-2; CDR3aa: CASREDGGVFGYTF; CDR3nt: TGTGCCAGCAGAGAGGACGGAGGGGTCTTTGGCTACACCTTC
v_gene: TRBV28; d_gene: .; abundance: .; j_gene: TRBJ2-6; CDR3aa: CASKGAGAGDSGANVLTF; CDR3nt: TGTGCCAGCAAGGGCGCGGGGGCGGGTGACTCTGGGGCCAACGTCCTGACTTTC
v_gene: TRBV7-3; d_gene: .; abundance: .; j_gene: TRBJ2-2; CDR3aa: CASSLGPITTGELFF; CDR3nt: TGTGCCAGCAGCTTAGGGCCTATAACCACCGGGGAGCTGTTTTTT
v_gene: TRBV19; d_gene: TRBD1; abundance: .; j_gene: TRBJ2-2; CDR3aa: CASRSQGAGELFF; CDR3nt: TGTGCCAGTAGAAGTCAGGGGGCCGGGGAGCTGTTTTTT
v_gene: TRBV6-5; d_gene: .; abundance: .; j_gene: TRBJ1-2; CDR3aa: CASSYGQYYGYTF; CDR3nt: TGTGCCAGCAGTTACGGACAGTACTATGGCTACACCTTC
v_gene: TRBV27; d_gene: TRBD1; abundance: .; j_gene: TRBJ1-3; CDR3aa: CASSPTGPGNTIYF; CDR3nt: TGTGCCAGCAGTCCGACAGGGCCTGGAAACACCATATATTTT
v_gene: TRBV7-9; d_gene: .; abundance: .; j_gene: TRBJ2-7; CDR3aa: CASSFGESYEQYF; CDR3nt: TGTGCCAGCAGCTTCGGGGAATCCTACGAGCAGTACTTC
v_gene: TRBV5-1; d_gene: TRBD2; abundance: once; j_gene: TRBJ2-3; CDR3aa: CASSLDPSGGGTDTQYF; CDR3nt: TGCGCCAGCAGCTTGGACCCTAGCGGGGGGGGCACAGATACGCAGTATTTT
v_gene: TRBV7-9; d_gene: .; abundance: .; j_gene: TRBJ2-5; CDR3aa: CASSLAEAQYF; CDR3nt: TGTGCCAGCAGCCTGGCGGAAGCCCAGTACTTC
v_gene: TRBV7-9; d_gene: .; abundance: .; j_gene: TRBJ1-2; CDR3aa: CASSREGVNGYTF; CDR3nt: TGTGCCAGCAGCCGCGAAGGGGTTAATGGCTACACCTTC
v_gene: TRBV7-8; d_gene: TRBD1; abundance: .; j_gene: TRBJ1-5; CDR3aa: CASSLRDRGLSNQPQHF; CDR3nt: TGTGCCAGCAGCTTACGGGACAGGGGCCTTAGCAATCAGCCCCAGCATTTT
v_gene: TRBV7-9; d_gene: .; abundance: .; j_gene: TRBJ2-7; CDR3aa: CASSLDPIGQYF; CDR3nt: TGTGCCAGCAGCTTAGATCCGATCGGGCAGTACTTC
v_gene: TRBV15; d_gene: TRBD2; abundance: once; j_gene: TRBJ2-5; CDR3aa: CATSSPGLVSETQYF; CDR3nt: TGTGCCACCAGCTCCCCGGGACTAGTATCAGAGACCCAGTACTTC
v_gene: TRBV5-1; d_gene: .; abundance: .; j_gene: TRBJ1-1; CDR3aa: CASSLSPGMNTEAFF; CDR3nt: TGCGCCAGCAGCTTGTCGCCAGGAATGAACACTGAAGCTTTCTTT